Each of the 5 T cell receptor beta chains below was sequenced from the same sample in a study of control samples from healthy donors and cancer patients. The assay was immunoSEQ multiplex PCR, and TCRdb's table has in-frame clones only and misses some. The sample yields roughly 100,000 clones, around nine tenths seen once. The sample comprised PBMCs. The receptors were gathered from a man in his sixties with lung cancer.

This clone was detected only once. The V and J genes are TRBV12-3 or TRBV12-4 and TRBJ2-3; no firm D call. V gave up 7 bases and J gave up 4 bases, with 12 bases separating them. The length of the CDR3 is 13 residues. The CDR3 loop reads CASTPPLPDTQYF. The CDR3 nucleotides are TGTGCCAGCACCCCCCCTCTCCCAGATACGCAGTATTTT.

The chain is built from TRBV5-1 and TRBJ2-6; D possibly corresponds to TRBD1 (5 bases). Per germline, CDR1 SGHRS and CDR2 YFSETQ. Between the trimmed V and J ends, which lost 3 bases and 0 bases, there was a span of 7 bases. The CDR3 has 15 residues. The CDR3 DNA reads as TGCGCCAGCAGCTCAGGGCTCTCTGGGGCCAACGTCCTGACTTTC. Translated, it gives CASSSGLSGANVLTF.

The chain combines TRBV2 with TRBJ2-3; 11 nucleotides line up with TRBD2. Germline V gives CDR1 SNHLY, CDR2 FYNNEI. The CDR3 spans 15 residues. Germline trimming cut 5 bases from V and 7 bases from J; bases unmatched to any gene: 8. CDR3 sequence (DNA): TGTGCCAGCAGTATTCTAGCGGGGGGTAGTAATACGCAGTATTTT. This codes for CASSILAGGSNTQYF. Based on the CDR3 plus reference TRBV2 and TRBJ2-3, the full variable domain is EPEVTQTPSHQVTQMGQEVILRCVPISNHLYFYWYRQILGQKVEFLVSFYNNEISEKSEIFDDQFSVERPDGSNFTLKIRSTKLEDSAMYFCASSILAGGSNTQYFGPGTRLTVL.

The chain joins TRBV10-2 to TRBJ1-1, with a possible D match to TRBD1 (5 bases). The CDR3 has 12 residues. V lost 9 bases and J 2 bases, leaving 10 bases between the germline ends. Germline V gives CDR1 WSHSY, CDR2 SAAADI. CDR3 bases: TGCGCCAGTCGGGACCCAAACACTGAAGCTTTCTTT. Its protein is CASRDPNTEAFF.

V is TRBV6-6 and J is TRBJ2-2, with D uncertain. The germline V gene encodes CDR1 MNHNY and CDR2 SVGAGI (reference sequence). This CDR3 region has 13 residues. The V gene lost 0 bases and the J gene lost 5 bases, with 4 bases spanning the gap. The CDR3 bases are TGTGCCAGCAGTTACTCGATAACCGGGGAGCTGTTTTTT. Translation: CASSYSITGELFF.